This TCR beta chain emerged from a study of technical replicates of blood from several donors. The data were produced by immunoSEQ multiplex PCR, yet TCRdb's version contains in-frame clones alone and is incomplete. This table holds under 100,000 clones, 95% found once. The V gene's germline CDR1 is MDHEN and CDR2 SYDVKM. CDR3 size: 15 residues. Trimming stripped 3 bases from V and 1 base from J, with 11 bases between. This clonotype originated in a human donor in good health. Sequenced sample: T cells isolated from PBMCs. The chain joins TRBV28 to TRBJ2-3; D is possibly TRBD1 (5 bases). The CDR3 region is CASSLGQGGTDTQYF. CDR3 bases: TGTGCCAGCAGTTTGGGGCAGGGCGGCACAGATACGCAGTATTTT.